This entry lists 9 T cell receptor beta chains sequenced from one sample in a study of cytomegalovirus exposure and HLA in healthy donors. With 60 Vbeta and 13 Jbeta primers, the PCR was carried out. Sequencing was performed with immunoSEQ multiplex PCR; in TCRdb, only in-frame clones are kept and a portion is missing. Among over 100,000 clones, about 9.5% were seen once, and the ten largest hold 5.8%. Material for sequencing was PBMCs. Receptors were obtained from a man aged 40-49 years in good health and CMV-seropositive.

This chain uses TRBV5-5 with TRBJ1-5; TRBD1 matches 7 bases. The germline CDR1 and CDR2 sequences are SGHKS and YYEKEE (reference sequence). J lost 3 bases, V lost 4 bases, and 10 bases had no gene match. The CDR3 is made up of 16 amino acids. Written as DNA, the CDR3 is TGTGCCAGCAGCCGACGTATTACAGGGGCCAATCAGCCCCAGCATTTT. This encodes CASSRRITGANQPQHF. The variable domain in full, completed from reference TRBV5-5 and TRBJ1-5, reads DAGVTQSPTHLIKTRGQQVTLRCSPISGHKSVSWYQQVLGQGPQFIFQYYEKEERGRGNFPDRFSARQFPNYSSELNVNALLLGDSALYLCASSRRITGANQPQHFGDGTRLSIL.

The genes are TRBV10-3 and TRBJ2-1, with D hard to call. The germline V gene has CDR1 ENHRY and CDR2 SYGVKD. V was shortened by 6 bases and J by 7 bases, with 10 bases between the two germline ends. CDR3 size: 12 residues. The CDR3 coding sequence is TGTGCCATCAGCCAGGCCCTTAATGAGCAGTTCTTC. This encodes CAISQALNEQFF.

This chain connects TRBV7-9 to TRBJ2-7; D is ambiguous. V was shortened by 5 bases and J by 6 bases, with 11 bases between the two germline ends. The CDR3 sequence is 12 residues long. Germline assignment: CDR1 SEHNR and CDR2 FQNEAQ (reference sequence). The CDR3 is CASSQEVSEQYF. DNA for the CDR3: TGTGCCAGCAGCCAAGAGGTCAGCGAGCAGTACTTC.

The genes are TRBV4-1 and TRBJ2-7; 10 bases agree with TRBD2. Per germline, CDR1 MGHRA and CDR2 YSYEKL. The CDR3 spans 16 residues. V dropped 4 bases and J dropped 0; count of bases not matched to a gene: 6. The CDR3 DNA reads as TGCGCCAGCAGCCTAGGACTAGCGGTACCCTCCTACGAGCAGTACTTC. Translating it yields CASSLGLAVPSYEQYF.

This clone was seen more than once but under ten times. The V call is TRBV4-3, the J call TRBJ2-7; 14 positions agree with TRBD2. The V segment lost 0 bases and the J segment 0 bases; nucleotides outside the gene matches: 7. The CDR3 loop spans 19 amino acids. The germline CDR1 and CDR2 sequences are LGHNA and YSLEER. The CDR3 coding sequence is TGCGCCAGCAGCCAAGAACCGGGACTAGCGGGAGCGGGCTCCTACGAGCAGTACTTC. This codes for CASSQEPGLAGAGSYEQYF.

This clone was seen a few times. The chain uses TRBV28 and TRBJ2-7; D is possibly TRBD1 (6 bases). The CDR3 covers 15 residues. Germline V gene data show CDR1 as MDHEN and CDR2 as SYDVKM. Deletions cut 2 bases from V and 2 bases from J, with 13 bases between. The CDR3 sequence is CASSLGFRDTYEQYF. CDR3 bases: TGTGCCAGCAGTTTAGGTTTCCGGGACACCTACGAGCAGTACTTC.

This clone has a handful of counts. The rearrangement uses TRBV7-9 and TRBJ2-1; D might be TRBD1 (5 bases). Germline CDR1 is SEHNR and CDR2 is FQNEAQ (reference sequence). The germline V and J ends were trimmed by 5 bases and 0 bases, with 17 bases remaining between them. The CDR3 has 17 amino acids. Here the CDR3 DNA reads TGTGCCAGCAGCGGAGAGGCAGGCGGACACTCCTACAATGAGCAGTTCTTC. This codes for CASSGEAGGHSYNEQFF. Full variable domain (remainder filled in from reference TRBV7-9 and TRBJ2-1): DTGVSQNPRHKITKRGQNVTFRCDPISEHNRLYWYRQTLGQGPEFLTYFQNEAQLEKSRLLSDRFSAERPKGSFSTLEIQRTEQGDSAMYLCASSGEAGGHSYNEQFFGPGTRLTVL.

This clone was recorded a few times. The rearrangement links TRBV27 to TRBJ2-1; D is possibly TRBD1 (6 bases). Germline CDR1 reads MNHEY; CDR2 reads SMNVEV (reference sequence). V lost 5 bases and J lost 2, with 19 bases in between. The CDR3 sequence is 17 residues long. The CDR3 DNA reads as TGTGCCAGCAGTCTAAGAATACAGGGATTTGCCTACAATGAGCAGTTCTTC. It is translated as CASSLRIQGFAYNEQFF.

The chain carries TRBV19 and TRBJ1-5; the match to TRBD1 covers 7 bases. The J segment lost 3 bases and the V segment lost 7 bases, leaving 9 bases of the junction unmatched. From germline, CDR1 is LNHDA and CDR2 SQIVND (reference sequence). The CDR3 has 15 amino acids. CDR3 sequence: CASTLGQASNQPQHF. The CDR3 DNA is TGTGCCAGTACCCTAGGACAGGCCTCCAATCAGCCCCAGCATTTT.